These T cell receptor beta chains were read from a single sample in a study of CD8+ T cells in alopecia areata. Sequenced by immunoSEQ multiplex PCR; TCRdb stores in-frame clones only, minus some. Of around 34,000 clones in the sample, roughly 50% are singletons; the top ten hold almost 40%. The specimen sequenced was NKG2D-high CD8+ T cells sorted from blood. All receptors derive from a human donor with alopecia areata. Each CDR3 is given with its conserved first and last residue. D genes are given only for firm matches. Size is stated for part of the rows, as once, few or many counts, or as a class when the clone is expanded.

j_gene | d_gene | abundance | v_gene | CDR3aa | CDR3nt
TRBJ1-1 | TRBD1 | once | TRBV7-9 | CASSLVLTGGEAFF | TGTGCCAGCAGCTTAGTCCTGACAGGGGGCGAAGCTTTCTTT
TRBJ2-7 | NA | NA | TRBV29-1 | CSVAWQNYEQYF | TGCAGCGTTGCGTGGCAGAACTACGAGCAGTACTTC
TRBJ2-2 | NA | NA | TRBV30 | CAWSGLAQNTGELFF | TGTGCCTGGAGTGGGCTAGCTCAGAACACCGGGGAGCTGTTTTTT
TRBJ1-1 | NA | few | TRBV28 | CASSIPGPTGITEAFF | TGTGCCAGCAGTATCCCCGGGCCCACGGGGATCACTGAAGCTTTCTTT
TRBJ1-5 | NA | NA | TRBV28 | CAAWKQTANQPQHF | TGTGCCGCCTGGAAACAGACAGCTAATCAGCCCCAGCATTTT
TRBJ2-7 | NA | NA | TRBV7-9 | CASSRVSRSHEQYF | TGTGCCAGCAGTCGCGTGTCTCGGTCCCACGAGCAGTACTTC
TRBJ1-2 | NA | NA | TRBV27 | CASRPGGANYGYTF | TGTGCCAGCAGGCCCGGGGGAGCTAACTATGGCTACACCTTC
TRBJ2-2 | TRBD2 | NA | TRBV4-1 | CASSLRGGSLGGELFF | TGCGCCAGCAGCCTCCGGGGAGGGAGCCTGGGCGGGGAGCTGTTTTTT
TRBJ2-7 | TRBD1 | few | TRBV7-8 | CASSPRTGGPEQYF | TGTGCCAGCAGCCCACGGACAGGGGGGCCCGAGCAGTACTTC
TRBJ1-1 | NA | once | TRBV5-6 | CASSLEPKPNTEAFF | TGTGCCAGCAGCTTGGAACCAAAACCGAACACTGAAGCTTTCTTT
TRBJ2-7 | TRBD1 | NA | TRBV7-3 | CASSLGTGGFEQYF | TGTGCCAGCAGCTTAGGGACAGGGGGCTTCGAGCAGTACTTC
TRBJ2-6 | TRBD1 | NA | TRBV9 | CASSAGTGGDSGANVLTF | TGTGCCAGCAGCGCCGGGACAGGGGGCGACTCTGGGGCCAACGTCCTGACTTTC
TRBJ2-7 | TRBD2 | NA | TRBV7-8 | CASSSSGSTYEQYF | TGTGCCAGCAGTTCTAGCGGGAGCACCTACGAGCAGTACTTC
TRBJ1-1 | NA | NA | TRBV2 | CASSEVGNPEAFF | TGTGCCAGCAGTGAAGTGGGAAACCCTGAAGCTTTCTTT
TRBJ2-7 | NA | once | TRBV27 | CASSLGPFYEQYF | TGTGCCAGCAGTCTGGGACCTTTCTACGAGCAGTACTTC
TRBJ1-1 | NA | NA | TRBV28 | CASLDSPNTEAFF | TGTGCCAGCCTTGACAGCCCGAACACTGAAGCTTTCTTT
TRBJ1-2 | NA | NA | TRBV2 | CASSGTYNGYTF | TGTGCCAGCAGTGGGACCTACAATGGCTACACCTTC
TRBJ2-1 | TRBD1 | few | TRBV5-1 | CASSGVPNRGVFF | TGCGCCAGCAGCGGTGTCCCGAACAGGGGGGTGTTCTTC
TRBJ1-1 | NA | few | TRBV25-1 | CASSDPYTEAFF | TGTGCCAGCAGTGACCCCTACACTGAAGCTTTCTTT
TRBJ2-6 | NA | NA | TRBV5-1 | CASKGPGGTPRDSGANVLTF | TGCGCCAGCAAGGGCCCTGGGGGGACACCTCGAGATTCTGGGGCCAACGTCCTGACTTTC
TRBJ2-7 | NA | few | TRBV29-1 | CSVAGQISGNEQYF | TGCAGCGTTGCTGGACAGATCTCCGGAAACGAGCAGTACTTC
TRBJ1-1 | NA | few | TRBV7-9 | CASSLVEGRNTEAFF | TGTGCCAGCAGCTTAGTGGAGGGGAGGAACACTGAAGCTTTCTTT
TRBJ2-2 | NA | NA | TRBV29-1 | CSVEDLYHQNTGELFF | TGCAGCGTTGAAGATCTTTATCACCAGAACACCGGGGAGCTGTTTTTT
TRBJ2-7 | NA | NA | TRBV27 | CASSFRYSYEQYF | TGTGCCAGCAGTTTTCGGTACTCCTACGAGCAGTACTTC
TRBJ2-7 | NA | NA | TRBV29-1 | CSVSHRKGEYF | TGCAGCGTTTCCCATCGTAAGGGGGAGTACTTC
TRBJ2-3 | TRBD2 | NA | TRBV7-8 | CASSSGLAGRTDTQYF | TGTGCCAGCAGCTCCGGACTAGCGGGACGCACAGATACGCAGTATTTT
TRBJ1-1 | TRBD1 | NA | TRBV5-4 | CASSLGPGQGRTEAFF | TGTGCCAGCAGCTTGGGCCCCGGACAGGGAAGAACTGAAGCTTTCTTT
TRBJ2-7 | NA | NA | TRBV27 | CASSLSGRSYEQYF | TGTGCCAGCAGTTTATCCGGCAGATCCTACGAGCAGTACTTC
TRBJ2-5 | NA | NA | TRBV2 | CASSETPGMAPTQYF | TGTGCCAGCAGCGAGACCCCCGGGATGGCCCCGACCCAGTACTTC
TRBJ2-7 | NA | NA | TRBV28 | CASSFLSRGQGAYEQYF | TGTGCCAGCAGTTTCCTCTCCCGTGGGCAGGGAGCCTACGAGCAGTACTTC
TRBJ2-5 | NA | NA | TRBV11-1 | CASSEFQETQYF | TGTGCCAGCAGCGAATTCCAAGAGACCCAGTACTTC
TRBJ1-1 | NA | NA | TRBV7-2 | CASSYPPDTEAFF | TGTGCCAGCAGCTACCCCCCCGACACTGAAGCTTTCTTT
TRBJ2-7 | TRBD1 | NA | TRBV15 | CATSAEQGYEQYF | TGTGCCACCAGCGCCGAACAGGGGTACGAGCAGTACTTC
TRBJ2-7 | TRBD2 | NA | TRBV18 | CASSPAGENEQYF | TGTGCCAGCTCACCAGCGGGAGAGAACGAGCAGTACTTC
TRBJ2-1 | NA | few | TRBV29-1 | CSVALRKGNEQFF | TGCAGCGTTGCCCTGAGGAAGGGGAATGAGCAGTTCTTC
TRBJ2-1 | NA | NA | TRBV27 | CASSLRPVSNEQFF | TGTGCCAGCAGTTTGAGGCCCGTAAGCAATGAGCAGTTCTTC
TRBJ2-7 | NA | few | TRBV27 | CASSLHRAYEQYF | TGTGCCAGCAGTTTACACCGGGCGTACGAGCAGTACTTC
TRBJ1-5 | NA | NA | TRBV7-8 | CASSQGNQPQHF | TGTGCCAGCAGCCAAGGGAATCAGCCCCAGCATTTT
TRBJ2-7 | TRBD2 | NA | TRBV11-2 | CASIGGVSSYEQYF | TGTGCCAGCATCGGGGGGGTAAGCTCCTACGAGCAGTACTTC
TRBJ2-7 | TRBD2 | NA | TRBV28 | CASSFPAVRDYSSYEQYF | TGTGCCAGCAGTTTCCCCGCAGTTCGGGACTATAGCTCCTACGAGCAGTACTTC
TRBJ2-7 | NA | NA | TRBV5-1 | CASSSTPGGGSSYEQYF | TGCGCCAGCAGCTCCACACCAGGAGGGGGGAGCTCCTACGAGCAGTACTTC